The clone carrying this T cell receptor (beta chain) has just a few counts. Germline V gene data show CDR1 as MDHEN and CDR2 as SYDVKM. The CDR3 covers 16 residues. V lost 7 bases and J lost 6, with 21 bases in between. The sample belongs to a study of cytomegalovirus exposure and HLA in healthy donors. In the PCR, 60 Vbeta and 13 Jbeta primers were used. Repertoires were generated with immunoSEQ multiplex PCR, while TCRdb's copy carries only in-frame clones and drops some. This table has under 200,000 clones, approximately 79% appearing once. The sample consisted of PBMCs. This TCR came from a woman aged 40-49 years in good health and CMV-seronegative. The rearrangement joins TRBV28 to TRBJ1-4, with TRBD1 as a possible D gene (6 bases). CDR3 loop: CASTHTDSQEYEKLFF. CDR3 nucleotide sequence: TGTGCCAGCACACACACGGACAGTCAGGAATATGAAAAACTGTTTTTT.